The next 20 T cell receptor beta chains were all read from a single sample in a study of shared clonotypes between healthy human individuals. Sequenced by immunoSEQ multiplex PCR; TCRdb stores in-frame clones only, minus some. The table lists roughly 2.1 million clones, approximately 94% of them singletons. It was CD45RO-negative cells, positively selected for CCR7, that made up naive CD8 cells, with terminally differentiated effector memory CD45RA+ cells excluded. Sample: naive CD8+ T cells from PBMCs. These receptors came from a man between 18 and 29 years old in good health. Some clones in this sample may be carry-over from other donors' samples.

The chain couples TRBV27 to TRBJ2-3, with D possibly matching TRBD2 (6 bases). The germline V and J ends were trimmed by 3 bases and 0 bases, with 13 bases remaining between them. Germline V gives CDR1 MNHEY, CDR2 SMNVEV (reference sequence). The CDR3 totals 16 residues. This CDR3 reads CASSFLSGLSTDTQYF. The DNA of the CDR3 is TGTGCCAGCAGTTTCCTTTCGGGACTGAGCACAGATACGCAGTATTTT.

The rearrangement uses TRBV7-9 and TRBJ1-5, with D uncertain. Germline V CDR1 and CDR2: SEHNR, FQNEAQ (reference sequence). CDR3 size: 14 residues. The germline V and J ends were trimmed by 3 bases and 5 bases, with 11 bases remaining between them. The CDR3, as DNA: TGTGCCAGCAGCTTCCCAGGTATGGATCAGCCCCAGCATTTT. This codes for CASSFPGMDQPQHF.

This sequence joins TRBV2 and TRBJ1-1; D is unclear. The CDR3 is 13 amino acids. V gave up 6 bases and J gave up 5 bases, with 13 bases separating them. Germline V gene sequence: CDR1 SNHLY, CDR2 FYNNEI. CDR3 nucleotides: TGTGCCAGCAGACCCCAACAAAGGACTGAAGCTTTCTTT. Translated: CASRPQQRTEAFF.

The V call is TRBV19, the J call TRBJ1-1; TRBD1 agrees at 9 bases. Germline trimming cut 5 bases from V and 5 bases from J; bases unmatched to any gene: 6. Germline V gives CDR1 LNHDA, CDR2 SQIVND (reference sequence). The CDR3 is 14 residues long. The CDR3: CASSAIQGATEAFF. Here the CDR3 DNA reads TGTGCCAGTAGTGCGATACAGGGGGCAACTGAAGCTTTCTTT.

The CDR3 DNA reads as TGTGCCAGCAGCTTTGAAATCGGGGTGGGGGAGCAGTACTTC. Protein product: CASSFEIGVGEQYF. V gene TRBV11-2 combines with J gene TRBJ2-7; perhaps TRBD2 as D (5 bases). V gave up 3 bases and J gave up 7 bases, with 16 bases separating them. Germline values: CDR1 SGHAT, CDR2 FQNNGV. The CDR3 runs 14 residues.

This clone was recorded only once. This chain joins TRBV19 and TRBJ2-5, with a weak D call TRBD2 (5 bases). The end of the DNA fits TRBJ2-7 better, so the J call may be wrong. Looked up from germline, CDR1 is LNHDA and CDR2 is SQIVND (reference sequence). CDR3 length: 14 amino acids. This CDR3 is CASSNGGPSYEQYF. In DNA form, the CDR3 reads TGTGCCAGTAGTAATGGCGGGCCGTCCTACGAGCAGTACTTC.

A single count supports this clone. This sequence joins TRBV9 and TRBJ2-3; 9 nucleotides match TRBD2. The germline V gene has CDR1 SGDLS and CDR2 YYNGEE. The junction had 16 bases not matched to a gene; V was cut back by 4 bases and J by 4 bases. The CDR3 covers 18 residues. This chain's CDR3 is CASSSSPRLAGSADTQYF. Written as DNA, the CDR3 is TGTGCCAGCAGCTCCTCCCCGAGGCTAGCGGGGTCTGCAGATACGCAGTATTTT.

Only a few counts were recorded for this clone. The genes are TRBV7-6 and TRBJ2-7; D may be TRBD1 or TRBD2 (5 bases each). Germline CDR1 is SGHVS and CDR2 is FNYEAQ. Trimming left V 0 bases short and J 5 bases short, with 11 bases between. The CDR3 is 14 residues long. CDR3 nucleotides: TGTGCCAGCAGCTTAGCGGGAGAAGGGGACGAGCAGTACTTC. It encodes CASSLAGEGDEQYF.

V is TRBV6-5 and J is TRBJ1-5; D remains unclear. This CDR3 region has 14 residues. Germline loops: CDR1 MNHEY, CDR2 SVGAGI. Trimming pared 2 bases from V and 7 bases from J, leaving 12 bases between. Here the CDR3 DNA reads TGTGCCAGCAGTTACCGGGAGGGAAGGCAGCCCCAGCATTTT. Amino acids: CASSYREGRQPQHF.

Written as DNA, the CDR3 is TGCGCCAGCTTGATGGGCAGGGGCTACACCTTC. Protein: CASLMGRGYTF. The chain uses TRBV5-1 and TRBJ1-2; D unclear. The V and J ends lost 7 bases and 8 bases respectively, with 12 bases between them. The germline gives CDR1 SGHRS, CDR2 YFSETQ. This CDR3 contains 11 residues.

The rearrangement uses TRBV7-9 and TRBJ2-7; D is unresolved. V was shortened by 4 bases and J by 0 bases, with 10 bases between the two germline ends. The CDR3 is made up of 14 amino acids. Germline CDR1 and CDR2: SEHNR and FQNEAQ (reference sequence). The CDR3 nucleotides read TGTGCCAGCAGCTCTGACCCCCCCTCCTACGAGCAGTACTTC. It codes for CASSSDPPSYEQYF.

The J gene is TRBJ2-2, the V gene TRBV19; D tentatively fits TRBD1 or TRBD2 (6 bases each). Germline lookup yields CDR1 LNHDA and CDR2 SQIVND (reference sequence). V dropped 6 bases and J dropped 4 bases, with 12 bases sitting between them. This CDR3 comprises 14 residues. CDR3 region: CASSYEGGTGELFF. DNA for the CDR3: TGTGCCAGTAGCTACGAGGGGGGCACCGGGGAGCTGTTTTTT.

The chain employs TRBV6-6 and TRBJ1-1; 8 nucleotides match TRBD1. The CDR3 is 14 amino acids. Germline V gene sequence: CDR1 MNHNY, CDR2 SVGAGI (reference sequence). The CDR3 here is CVATNQGAEAEAFF. DNA of the CDR3: TGTGTAGCCACAAACCAGGGGGCGGAAGCTGAAGCTTTCTTT.

The chain carries TRBV15 and TRBJ2-3, with 7 nucleotides matching TRBD2. V dropped 1 base and J dropped 9; count of bases not matched to a gene: 10. The CDR3 contains 15 residues. Germline CDR1 LNHNV, CDR2 YYDKDF (reference sequence). In DNA form, the CDR3 reads TGTGCCACCAGCAGAGTAAAAAGAGGACTAGAGACGCAGTATTTT. Translating gives CATSRVKRGLETQYF.

This clone was picked up one time. This chain connects TRBV7-9 to TRBJ1-2; D gene unclear. CDR1 is SEHNR and CDR2 is FQNEAQ in the germline V gene (reference sequence). V lost 4 bases and J 5 bases, leaving 8 bases between the germline ends. This CDR3 is 12 amino acids long. CDR3 coding DNA: TGTGCCAGCAGCTCATTAAATTATGGCTACACCTTC. Its protein is CASSSLNYGYTF.

This clone is a singleton in its sample. The genes are TRBV9 and TRBJ2-1, with D possibly TRBD2 on 5 matching bases. V was trimmed by 3 bases and J by 6 bases, leaving 13 bases between them. The length of the CDR3 is 14 residues. Per germline, CDR1 SGDLS and CDR2 YYNGEE. The CDR3 DNA is TGTGCCAGCAGCGACCCGAGGGCCGGCAATGAGCAGTTCTTC. Protein sequence: CASSDPRAGNEQFF.

This chain links TRBV7-7 with TRBJ2-5; D unclear. Trimming took 5 bases from V and 3 from J, leaving 10 bases between them. The germline gives CDR1 SSHAT, CDR2 FNYEAQ (reference sequence). The CDR3 runs 13 residues. CDR3 residues: CASSRDGEETQYF. CDR3 in DNA: TGTGCCAGCAGCCGCGACGGAGAAGAGACCCAGTACTTC.

This chain joins TRBV18 and TRBJ1-5; 12 bases are a match to TRBD1. The germline V gene encodes CDR1 KGHSH and CDR2 LQKENI. CDR3 size: 15 residues. V shed 5 bases and J 5 bases; nucleotides not matched to a gene: 4. CDR3 in amino acids: CASSTGTGGDQPQHF. Here the CDR3 DNA reads TGTGCCAGCTCAACCGGGACAGGGGGCGATCAGCCCCAGCATTTT.

The chain uses TRBV5-1 and TRBJ1-2, with 10 bases aligning to TRBD1. V was clipped by 0 bases and J by 7 bases; unmatched bases: 9. The CDR3 is 16 residues long. Germline V lookup: CDR1 SGHRS, CDR2 YFSETQ. CDR3: CASSLAGQGYPAGYTF. The CDR3 coding sequence is TGCGCCAGCAGCTTGGCGGGACAGGGGTACCCGGCTGGCTACACCTTC.

The gene calls are TRBV11-3 and TRBJ2-2, with 7 bases matching TRBD2. Losses at the gene ends were 8 bases for V and 0 bases for J; bases not matched to a gene: 15. CDR3 length: 18 residues. Germline V gene lookup returns CDR1 SGHNT and CDR2 YENEEA. CDR3 DNA: TGTGCCAGCTCGCCTTCTGGCGGGAGTTTGTCGAACACCGGGGAGCTGTTTTTT. It yields the protein CASSPSGGSLSNTGELFF.